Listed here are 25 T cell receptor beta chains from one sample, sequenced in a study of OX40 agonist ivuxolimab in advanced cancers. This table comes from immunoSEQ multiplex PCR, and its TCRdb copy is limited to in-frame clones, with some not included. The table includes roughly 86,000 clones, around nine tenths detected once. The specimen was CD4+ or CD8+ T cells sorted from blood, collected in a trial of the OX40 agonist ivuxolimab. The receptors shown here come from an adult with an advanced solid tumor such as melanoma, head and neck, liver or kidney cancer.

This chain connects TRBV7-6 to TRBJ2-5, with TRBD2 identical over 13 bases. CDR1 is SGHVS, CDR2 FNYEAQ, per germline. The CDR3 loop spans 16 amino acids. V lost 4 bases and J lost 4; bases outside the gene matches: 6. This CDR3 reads CASSSGWTSGRETQYF. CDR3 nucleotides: TGTGCCAGCAGCTCCGGATGGACTAGCGGGAGAGAGACCCAGTACTTC. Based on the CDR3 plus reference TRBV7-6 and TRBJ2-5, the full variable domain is GAGVSQSPRYKVTKRGQDVALRCDPISGHVSLYWYRQALGQGPEFLTYFNYEAQQDKSGLPNDRFSAERPEGSISTLTIQRTEQRDSAMYRCASSSGWTSGRETQYFGPGTRLLVL.

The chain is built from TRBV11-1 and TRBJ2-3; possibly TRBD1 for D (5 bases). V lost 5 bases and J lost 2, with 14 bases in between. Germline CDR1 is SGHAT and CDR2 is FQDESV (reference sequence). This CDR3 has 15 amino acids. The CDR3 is CASSRTQGYTDTQYF. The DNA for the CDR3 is TGTGCCAGCAGCCGAACTCAGGGATACACAGATACGCAGTATTTT. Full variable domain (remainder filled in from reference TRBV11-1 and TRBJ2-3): EAEVAQSPRYKITEKSQAVAFWCDPISGHATLYWYRQILGQGPELLVQFQDESVVDDSQLPKDRFSAERLKGVDSTLKIQPAELGDSAMYLCASSRTQGYTDTQYFGPGTRLTVL.

The CDR3 reads CASNPLAGGRETQYF. DNA for the CDR3: TGTGCCAGCAACCCACTAGCGGGAGGGCGGGAGACCCAGTACTTC. This chain uses TRBV7-6 with TRBJ2-5; the match to TRBD2 covers 13 bases. Germline V lookup: CDR1 SGHVS, CDR2 FNYEAQ. V shed 7 bases, J shed 5 bases, and the junction held 7 bases outside the gene matches. The CDR3 runs to 15 residues.

The CDR3 nucleotides read TGTGCCAGTACCGGGACAGGGGCTCTCTCTGGAAACACCATATATTTT. Protein product: CASTGTGALSGNTIYF. The V gene is TRBV19, the J gene TRBJ1-3; 10 bases line up with TRBD1. Trimming at V came to 7 bases and at J to 0 bases, leaving 6 bases not matched to a gene. Germline lookup yields CDR1 LNHDA and CDR2 SQIVND (reference sequence). The CDR3 spans 16 residues.

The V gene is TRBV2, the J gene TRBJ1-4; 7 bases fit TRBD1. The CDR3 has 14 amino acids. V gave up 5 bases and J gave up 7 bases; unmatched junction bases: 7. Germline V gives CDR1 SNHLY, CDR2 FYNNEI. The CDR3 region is CASSLQGLGEKLFF. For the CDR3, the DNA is TGTGCCAGCAGTCTACAGGGGTTGGGTGAAAAACTGTTTTTT.

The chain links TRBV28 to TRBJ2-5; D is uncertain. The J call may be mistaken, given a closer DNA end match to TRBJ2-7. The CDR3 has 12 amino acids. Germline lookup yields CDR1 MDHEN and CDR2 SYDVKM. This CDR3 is CASSLFSGEQYF. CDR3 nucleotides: TGTGCCAGCAGTTTATTCTCTGGCGAGCAGTACTTC.

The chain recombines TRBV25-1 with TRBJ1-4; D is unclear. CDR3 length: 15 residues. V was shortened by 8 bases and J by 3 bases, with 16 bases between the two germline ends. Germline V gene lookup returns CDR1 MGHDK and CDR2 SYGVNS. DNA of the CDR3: TGTGCCAGCGGGGAAACGGTAGCTCCTAATGAAAAACTGTTTTTT. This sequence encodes CASGETVAPNEKLFF. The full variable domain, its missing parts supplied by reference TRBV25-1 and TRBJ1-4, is EADIYQTPRYLVIGTGKKITLECSQTMGHDKMYWYQQDPGMELHLIHYSYGVNSTEKGDLSSESTVSRIRTEHFPLTLESARPSHTSQYLCASGETVAPNEKLFFGSGTQLSVL.

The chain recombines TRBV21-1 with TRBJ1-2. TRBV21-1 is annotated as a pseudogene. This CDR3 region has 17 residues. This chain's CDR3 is CASSKGRTRAKNYGYTF. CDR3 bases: TGTGCCAGCAGCAAAGGTCGGACGCGCGCGAAAAACTATGGCTACACCTTC.

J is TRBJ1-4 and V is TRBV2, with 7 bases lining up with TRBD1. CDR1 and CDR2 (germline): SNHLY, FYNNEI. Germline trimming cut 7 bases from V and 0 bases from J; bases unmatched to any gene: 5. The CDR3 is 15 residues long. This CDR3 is CASIKTGATNEKLFF. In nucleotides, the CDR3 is TGTGCCAGCATCAAAACAGGGGCAACTAATGAAAAACTGTTTTTT.

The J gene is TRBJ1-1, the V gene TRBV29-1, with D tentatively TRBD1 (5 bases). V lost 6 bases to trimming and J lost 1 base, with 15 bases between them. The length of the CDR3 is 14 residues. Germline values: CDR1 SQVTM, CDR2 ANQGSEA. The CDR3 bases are TGCAGCGTCCGAAAGCAGGGAGCGAACACTGAAGCTTTCTTT. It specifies CSVRKQGANTEAFF.

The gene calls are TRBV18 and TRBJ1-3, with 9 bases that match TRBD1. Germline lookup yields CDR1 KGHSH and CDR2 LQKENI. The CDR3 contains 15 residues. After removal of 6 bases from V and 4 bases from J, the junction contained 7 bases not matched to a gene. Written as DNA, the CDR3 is TGTGCCAGCTCTCAACAGGGGGCGCCGGGAAACACCATATATTTT. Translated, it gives CASSQQGAPGNTIYF. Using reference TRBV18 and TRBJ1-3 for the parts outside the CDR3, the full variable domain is NAGVMQNPRHLVRRRGQEARLRCSPMKGHSHVYWYRQLPEEGLKFMVYLQKENIIDESGMPKERFSAEFPKEGPSILRIQQVVRGDSAAYFCASSQQGAPGNTIYFGEGSWLTVV.

The DNA of the CDR3 is TGTGCCAGCAGCTTTGGACAGTCTAGGCCGTTGGGTGAGCAGTTCTTC. Protein: CASSFGQSRPLGEQFF. The chain uses TRBV5-4 and TRBJ2-1, with D perhaps matching TRBD1 (6 bases). The CDR3 totals 16 residues. Trimming pared 2 bases from V and 9 bases from J, leaving 21 bases between. Germline V CDR1 and CDR2: SGHNT, YYREEE (reference sequence).

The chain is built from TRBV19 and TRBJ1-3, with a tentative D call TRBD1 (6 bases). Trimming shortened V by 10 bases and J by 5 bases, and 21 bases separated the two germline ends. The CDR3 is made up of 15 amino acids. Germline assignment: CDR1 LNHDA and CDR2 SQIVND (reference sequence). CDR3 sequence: CATVRLGDNRNTIYF. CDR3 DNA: TGTGCCACCGTCCGATTGGGGGACAACCGAAACACCATATATTTT.

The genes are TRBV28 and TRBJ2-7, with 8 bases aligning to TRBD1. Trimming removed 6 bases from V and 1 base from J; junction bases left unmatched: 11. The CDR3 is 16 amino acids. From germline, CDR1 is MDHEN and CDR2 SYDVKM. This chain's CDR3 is CASRNSGGVPSYEQYF. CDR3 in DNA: TGTGCCAGCAGAAACTCAGGGGGCGTACCTTCCTACGAGCAGTACTTC.

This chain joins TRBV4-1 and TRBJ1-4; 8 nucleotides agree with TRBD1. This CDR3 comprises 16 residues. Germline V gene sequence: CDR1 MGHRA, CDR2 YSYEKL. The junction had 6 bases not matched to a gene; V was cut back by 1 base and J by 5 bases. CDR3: CASSQVGTGSNEKLFF. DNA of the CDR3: TGCGCCAGCAGCCAAGTTGGGACAGGTTCAAATGAAAAACTGTTTTTT.

This chain's CDR3 is CASLGTGTGPDTQYF. CDR3 nucleotides: TGTGCCAGCCTGGGTACCGGGACAGGGCCAGATACGCAGTATTTT. This chain links TRBV6-5 with TRBJ2-3; 9 nucleotides align to TRBD1. J gave up 4 bases and V 8 bases, and 10 bases lay outside the gene matches. The CDR3 loop spans 15 amino acids. In germline, CDR1 is MNHEY, CDR2 SVGAGI.

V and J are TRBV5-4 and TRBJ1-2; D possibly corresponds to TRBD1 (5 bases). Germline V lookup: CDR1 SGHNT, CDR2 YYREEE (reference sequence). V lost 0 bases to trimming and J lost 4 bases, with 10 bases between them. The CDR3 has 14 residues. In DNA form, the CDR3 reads TGTGCCAGCAGCTTGGCTGGGGCACGCTATGGCTACACCTTC. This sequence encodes CASSLAGARYGYTF.

The CDR3 DNA reads TGCGCCAGCAGCCAGTCCTTGGACATTTACGAGCAGTACTTC. This gives the protein CASSQSLDIYEQYF. V usage is TRBV4-3 and J usage is TRBJ2-7; D is possibly TRBD1 (5 bases). The CDR3 totals 14 residues. The germline gives CDR1 LGHNA, CDR2 YSLEER. Between the trimmed V and J ends, which lost 3 bases and 4 bases, there was a span of 13 bases.

The CDR3 DNA reads TGTGCCAGCAGCTTAGGGTTAGAGGCCTACGAGCAGTACTTC. Protein: CASSLGLEAYEQYF. The V call is TRBV7-2, the J call TRBJ2-7; no reliable D call. V lost 1 base to trimming and J lost 2 bases, with 9 bases between them. This CDR3 spans 14 amino acids. From germline, CDR1 is SGHTA and CDR2 FQGNSA.

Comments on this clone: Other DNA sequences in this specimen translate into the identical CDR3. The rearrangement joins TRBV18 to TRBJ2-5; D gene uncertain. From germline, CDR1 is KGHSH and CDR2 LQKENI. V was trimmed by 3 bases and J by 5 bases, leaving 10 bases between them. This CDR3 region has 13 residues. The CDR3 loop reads CASSPPLKETQYF. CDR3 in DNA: TGTGCCAGCTCACCCCCCCTGAAGGAGACCCAGTACTTC.

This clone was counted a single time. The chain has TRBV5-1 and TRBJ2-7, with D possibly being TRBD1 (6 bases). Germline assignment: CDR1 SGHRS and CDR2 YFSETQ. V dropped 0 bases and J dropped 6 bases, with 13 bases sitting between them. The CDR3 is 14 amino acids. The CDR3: CASSLGLGGLEQYF. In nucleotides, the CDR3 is TGCGCCAGCAGCTTGGGTTTAGGGGGTCTCGAGCAGTACTTC.

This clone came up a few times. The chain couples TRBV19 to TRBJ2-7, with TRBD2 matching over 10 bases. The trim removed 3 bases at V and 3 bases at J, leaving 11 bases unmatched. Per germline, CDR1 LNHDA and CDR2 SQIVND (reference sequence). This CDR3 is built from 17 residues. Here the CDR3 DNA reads TGTGCCAGTAGTATCCGCCCGGCTAGCGGGAGTTTCTACGAGCAGTACTTC. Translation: CASSIRPASGSFYEQYF.

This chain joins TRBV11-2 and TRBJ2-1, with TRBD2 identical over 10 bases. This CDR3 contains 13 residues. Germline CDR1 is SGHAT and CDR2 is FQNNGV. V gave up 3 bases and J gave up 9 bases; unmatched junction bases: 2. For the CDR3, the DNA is TGTGCCAGCAGCTTTATAGCGGGAGGTGAGCAGTTCTTC. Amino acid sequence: CASSFIAGGEQFF.

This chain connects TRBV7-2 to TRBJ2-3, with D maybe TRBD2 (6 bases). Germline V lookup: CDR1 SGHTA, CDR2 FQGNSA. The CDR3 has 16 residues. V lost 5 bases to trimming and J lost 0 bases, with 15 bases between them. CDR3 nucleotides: TGTGCCAGCAGCCAAATGGGGCGGGGAAGCACAGATACGCAGTATTTT. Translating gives CASSQMGRGSTDTQYF.

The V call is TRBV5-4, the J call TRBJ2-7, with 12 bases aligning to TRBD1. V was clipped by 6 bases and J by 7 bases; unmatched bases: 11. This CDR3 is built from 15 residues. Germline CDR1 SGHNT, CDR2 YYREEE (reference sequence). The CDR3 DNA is TGTGCCAGCAAGCTGGGGGGACAGGGGGCAATTGAGCAGTACTTC. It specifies CASKLGGQGAIEQYF.